These 12 T cell receptor beta chains originate from one sample sequenced in a study of blood T cell repertoires in COVID-19. Method: immunoSEQ multiplex PCR; TCRdb's copy keeps in-frame clones and lacks some. This sample has 95,000 to 150,000 clones, with roughly four fifths found just once. Input material: peripheral blood. Receptors originate from a man older than 75 with COVID-19, enrolled during active disease.

About this clone itself: One end of the junction does not line up with germline, which may come from a read error. This chain's CDR3 is CSAVQGNIIYF. The CDR3 nucleotides read TGCAGTGCTGTACAGGGAAACATCATATATTTT. The chain links TRBV20-1 to TRBJ1-3; D may be TRBD1 (6 bases). Germline V gene lookup returns CDR1 DFQATT and CDR2 SNEGSKA (reference sequence). This CDR3 contains 11 residues.

The V and J genes are TRBV3-1 (or the pseudogene TRBV3-2) and TRBJ1-5; D unresolved. The germline gives CDR1 LGHDT, CDR2 YNNKEL (reference sequence). The CDR3 is made up of 14 amino acids. The V gene lost 5 bases and the J gene lost 6 bases, with 14 bases spanning the gap. The CDR3 protein is CASSSREGGQPQHF. The DNA of the CDR3 is TGTGCCAGCAGCTCCCGGGAAGGAGGTCAGCCCCAGCATTTT.

This chain uses TRBV5-1 with TRBJ1-6; D perhaps matches TRBD1 (6 bases). Germline assignment: CDR1 SGHRS and CDR2 YFSETQ. The CDR3 runs to 16 residues. Trimming stripped 2 bases from V and 3 bases from J, with 12 bases between. CDR3 amino acids: CASSLIDRSYNSPLHF. Written as DNA, the CDR3 is TGCGCCAGCAGCTTAATTGACAGGAGCTATAATTCACCCCTCCACTTT.

This chain connects TRBV10-3 to TRBJ1-2, with a tentative D call TRBD1 (5 bases). The CDR3 has 16 residues. Germline V gene data show CDR1 as ENHRY and CDR2 as SYGVKD. The V end was cut by 0 bases, the J end by 2 bases, with 13 bases between. Written as DNA, the CDR3 is TGTGCCATCAGTGAGTCCGGGGGGACGGTAAACTATGGCTACACCTTC. It encodes CAISESGGTVNYGYTF.

This clone was counted once. The genes are TRBV3-1 (or the pseudogene TRBV3-2) and TRBJ2-3, with D possibly being TRBD1 (6 bases). CDR1 LGHDT and CDR2 YNNKEL come from the germline V gene (reference sequence). The V end lost 9 bases, the J end lost 0 bases, and 16 bases lay between the germline ends. CDR3 length equals 15 residues. The CDR3 DNA sequence: TGTGCCAGTCGATCCGGGACACTAAGCACAGATACGCAGTATTTT. Amino acids: CASRSGTLSTDTQYF.

The chain carries TRBV7-2 and TRBJ1-6; 8 bases are shared with TRBD1. The germline V gene has CDR1 SGHTA and CDR2 FQGNSA. This CDR3 is built from 17 residues. V lost 5 bases, J lost 10 bases, and 16 bases stayed unmatched. In nucleotides, the CDR3 is TGTGCCAGCAGCCTTATGGGGATTACAGGGGGGAAGTCACCCCTCCACTTT. Its protein is CASSLMGITGGKSPLHF.

The chain recombines TRBV13 with TRBJ2-1; D perhaps matches TRBD2 (5 bases). This CDR3 is 15 amino acids long. In germline, CDR1 is PRHDT, CDR2 FYEKMQ (reference sequence). The V gene lost 6 bases and the J gene lost 5 bases, with 17 bases spanning the gap. The CDR3 loop reads CASSMVGAVDNEQFF. Written as DNA, the CDR3 is TGTGCCAGCAGTATGGTGGGAGCAGTCGACAATGAGCAGTTCTTC.

This clone was observed a handful of times. The DNA for the CDR3 is TGTGCCAGTAGTAGGACAGGGGGCGCAGAATCCTACGAGCAGTACTTC. As protein: CASSRTGGAESYEQYF. The J gene is TRBJ2-7, the V gene TRBV19, with 11 nucleotides matching TRBD1. The CDR3 contains 16 residues. V trimming: 4 bases; J trimming: 1 base; junction bases outside the gene matches: 6. The V gene's germline CDR1 is LNHDA and CDR2 SQIVND (reference sequence).

For the CDR3, the DNA is TGTGCCAGCAGCGGACAGGGGGCCACCACCAGGGAAAAACTGTTTTTT. Protein: CASSGQGATTREKLFF. The V gene is TRBV7-2, the J gene TRBJ1-4; 11 nucleotides line up with TRBD1. CDR1 and CDR2 (germline): SGHTA, FQGNSA. Germline trimming cut 5 bases from V and 8 bases from J; bases unmatched to any gene: 10. There are 16 residues in the CDR3.

The table lists this clone with many counts. DNA of the CDR3: TGTGCCAGCGCCCCCTCAGACACTGAAGCTTTCTTT. Protein sequence: CASAPSDTEAFF. V and J are TRBV3-1 (or the pseudogene TRBV3-2) and TRBJ1-1, with D hard to call. Germline V CDR1 and CDR2: LGHDT, YNNKEL (reference sequence). V was trimmed by 8 bases and J by 3 bases, leaving 10 bases between them. The CDR3 totals 12 residues.

J is TRBJ1-6 and V is TRBV27; D is uncertain. This CDR3 comprises 16 residues. V was shortened by 0 bases and J by 9 bases, with 15 bases between the two germline ends. Germline values: CDR1 MNHEY, CDR2 SMNVEV (reference sequence). The DNA for the CDR3 is TGTGCCAGCAGTTTATCGCCCCTAGGCCGGGGTTCACCCCTCCACTTT. As protein: CASSLSPLGRGSPLHF.

The genes are TRBV6-2 or TRBV6-3 and TRBJ2-2; 8 nucleotides agree with TRBD2. This CDR3 is built from 15 residues. Trimming at V came to 5 bases and at J to 4 bases, leaving 6 bases not matched to a gene. Germline V CDR1 and CDR2: MNHEY, SVGEGT. For the CDR3, the DNA is TGTGCCAGCAGTCGAGCGGGAGCGGGCACCGGGGAGCTGTTTTTT. Protein sequence: CASSRAGAGTGELFF.